Each of the 22 T cell receptor beta chains below was sequenced from the same sample in a study. TCRdb passed the 5' RACE reads through MiXCR, listing each CDR3 protein once. The data contain about 9,100 distinct CDR3 sequences, 60% of them singletons. The specimen sequenced was tumor-infiltrating memory CD4+ T cells sorted from the breast tumor. Subset: memory CD4+ T cells, CD4+CD45RO+CD25-. The receptors shown here come from a female donor with breast cancer.

The chain carries TRBV7-8 and TRBJ2-7; 8 bases align to TRBD2. Germline V CDR1 and CDR2: SGHVS, FQNEAQ. This CDR3 comprises 14 residues. The junction had 9 bases not matched to a gene; V was cut back by 7 bases and J by 4 bases. The CDR3 is CASTQTAGVYEQYF. The CDR3 DNA reads as TGTGCCAGCACCCAAACAGCGGGGGTATACGAGCAGTACTTC.

J is TRBJ1-1 and V is TRBV5-4, with D possibly TRBD1 on 5 matching bases. Per germline, CDR1 SGHNT and CDR2 YYREEE (reference sequence). This CDR3 is 15 amino acids long. Trimming removed 1 base at V and 3 bases at J, with 13 bases between. DNA of the CDR3: TGTGCCAGCAGCTTGCTTCAGGGTCGGTACACTGAAGCTTTCTTT. It is translated as CASSLLQGRYTEAFF.

Of note for this clonotype: Compared with germline, one end of the junction differs, possibly owing to a read error. This sequence joins TRBV7-2 and TRBJ2-5; possibly TRBD1 for D (6 bases). Germline assignment: CDR1 SGHTA and CDR2 FQGNSA. The CDR3 is made up of 13 amino acids. The CDR3 here is CASSLDRRETQNF. DNA for the CDR3: TGTGCCAGCAGCTTGGACAGACGTGAGACCCAGAACTTC.

This clonotype showed up just once. This chain joins TRBV20-1 and TRBJ2-3, with D hard to call. The germline gives CDR1 DFQATT, CDR2 SNEGSKA (reference sequence). The V end lost 1 base, the J end lost 6 bases, and 8 bases lay between the germline ends. The CDR3 contains 12 residues. The CDR3 is CSARATADTQYF. The CDR3 DNA sequence: TGCAGTGCTAGAGCGACCGCCGATACGCAGTATTTT.

This clonotype was detected a few times. The CDR3, as DNA: TGTGCCAGCAGTTACTCCCCCGCAGGGGGCCTCTACAATGAGCAGTTCTTC. It encodes CASSYSPAGGLYNEQFF. The J gene is TRBJ2-1, the V gene TRBV6-6, with TRBD1 matching over 8 bases. Germline V gene lookup returns CDR1 MNHNY and CDR2 SVGAGI (reference sequence). The CDR3 contains 17 residues. Trimming cost V 0 bases and J 3 bases; bases outside gene matches: 7.

This chain connects TRBV20-1 to TRBJ2-3, with D possibly matching TRBD1 (7 bases). CDR3 length: 15 amino acids. The germline gives CDR1 DFQATT, CDR2 SNEGSKA (reference sequence). Trimming left V 0 bases short and J 4 bases short, with 14 bases between. The CDR3 DNA is TGCAGTGCTAGAGATCAGGGGGGACTCTCAGATACGCAGTATTTT. Protein product: CSARDQGGLSDTQYF.

The chain carries TRBV11-2 and TRBJ1-3, with a possible D match to TRBD1 (5 bases). The CDR3 extends over 14 amino acids. The germline CDR1 and CDR2 sequences are SGHAT and FQNNGV. Trimming took off 2 bases at V and 3 bases at J, with 8 bases between the two ends. This CDR3 is CASSLTGGGNTIYF. In DNA, the CDR3 is TGTGCCAGCAGCTTAACGGGGGGTGGAAACACCATATATTTT.

CDR3 DNA sequence: TGTGCCAGCAGCCAATTAGGAAACACAGATACGCAGTATTTT. Translating gives CASSQLGNTDTQYF. This rearrangement joins TRBV7-3 to TRBJ2-3; D unclear. Trimming took off 5 bases at V and 2 bases at J, with 11 bases between the two ends. The V gene's germline CDR1 is SGHTA and CDR2 FQGTGA. The CDR3 covers 14 residues.

The V and J genes are TRBV5-6 and TRBJ2-1; 8 bases are shared with TRBD2. The junction had 9 bases not matched to a gene; V was cut back by 1 base and J by 9 bases. This CDR3 region has 15 residues. Germline CDR1 SGHDT, CDR2 YYEEEE. The CDR3 DNA reads TGTGCCAGCAGCTTGTTTACGACTAGCGACGGTGAGCAGTTCTTC. The encoded protein is CASSLFTTSDGEQFF.

The V gene is TRBV4-1, the J gene TRBJ2-5; D unclear. This CDR3 comprises 12 residues. Germline loops: CDR1 MGHRA, CDR2 YSYEKL. Trimming removed 0 bases from V and 5 bases from J, with 4 bases in between. The CDR3, as DNA: TGCGCCAGCAGCCAAGACAGGGAGACCCAGTACTTC. Residues: CASSQDRETQYF.

This clonotype has just a few counts. The chain has TRBV12-3 or TRBV12-4 and TRBJ1-1; 7 nucleotides match TRBD1. This CDR3 is 16 amino acids long. V lost 1 base, J lost 5 bases, and 10 bases stayed unmatched. For the CDR3, the DNA is TGTGCCAGCAGTTTAGGTGTGACAGGGATGTGGACTGAAGCTTTCTTT. The encoded protein is CASSLGVTGMWTEAFF.

The chain couples TRBV4-1 to TRBJ2-5; 8 nucleotides line up with TRBD2. V lost 1 base to trimming and J lost 3 bases; unmatched junction nucleotides: 13. Germline-derived CDR1 and CDR2 are MGHRA and YSYEKL. This CDR3 has 18 amino acids. This CDR3 is CASSQGGRAGVGEETQYF. The CDR3, as DNA: TGCGCCAGCAGCCAAGGTGGTCGAGCGGGAGTAGGGGAAGAGACCCAGTACTTC.

About this clonotype: The germline gene is not matched at one end of the junction; a read error may be the cause. The CDR3 nucleotides are TGCGCCAGCTCTATAGTTGGGGCCAACGTCCTGACCTTC. This encodes CASSIVGANVLTF. The V call is TRBV5-1, the J call TRBJ2-6, with D perhaps matching TRBD1 (5 bases). CDR1 SGHRS and CDR2 YFSETQ come from the germline V gene. The CDR3 is 13 amino acids.

The chain joins TRBV29-1 to TRBJ2-7; D may be TRBD1 (5 bases). Germline CDR1 SQVTM, CDR2 ANQGSEA. The length of the CDR3 is 12 residues. V was shortened by 6 bases and J by 7 bases, with 16 bases between the two germline ends. The CDR3 loop reads CSVGRDLGEQYF. The CDR3 DNA sequence: TGCAGCGTGGGCAGGGATCTCGGGGAGCAGTACTTC.

The chain uses TRBV20-1 and TRBJ1-1; D uncertain. The germline gives CDR1 DFQATT, CDR2 SNEGSKA (reference sequence). The CDR3 sequence is 12 residues long. Trimming took 0 bases from V and 4 from J, leaving 6 bases between them. The CDR3 nucleotides read TGCAGTGCTAGAGAGAGGTCCACTGAAGCTTTCTTT. It encodes CSARERSTEAFF.

The chain employs TRBV5-1 and TRBJ2-5; tentative D call: TRBD1 (6 bases). The CDR3 loop spans 15 amino acids. The germline V gene has CDR1 SGHRS and CDR2 YFSETQ. The V end lost 6 bases, the J end lost 5 bases, and 20 bases lay between the germline ends. The CDR3: CASTPSGTGLETQYF. The CDR3 region has the DNA TGCGCCAGCACCCCGAGCGGTACAGGGTTGGAGACCCAGTACTTC. Full variable domain (rest looked up from reference TRBV5-1 and TRBJ2-5): KAGVTQTPRYLIKTRGQQVTLSCSPISGHRSVSWYQQTPGQGLQFLFEYFSETQRNKGNFPGRFSGRQFSNSRSEMNVSTLELGDSALYLCASTPSGTGLETQYFGPGTRLLVL.

The chain recombines TRBV20-1 with TRBJ2-3; TRBD2 might be the D (6 bases). The CDR3 extends over 13 amino acids. Trimming stripped 0 bases from V and 9 bases from J, with 13 bases between. Germline CDR1 and CDR2: DFQATT and SNEGSKA (reference sequence). CDR3 DNA sequence: TGCAGTGCTAGAGACCCTCGGGCGGGGACGCAGTATTTT. As protein: CSARDPRAGTQYF.

The chain combines TRBV6-5 with TRBJ2-7; 13 nucleotides align to TRBD2. After removal of 4 bases from V and 4 bases from J, the junction contained 13 bases not matched to a gene. CDR1 and CDR2 from the germline V gene are MNHEY and SVGAGI. This CDR3 region has 18 residues. The CDR3 reads CASSSPTPGTSGVYEQYF. The CDR3 region has the DNA TGTGCCAGCAGTTCCCCAACCCCCGGGACTAGCGGGGTTTACGAGCAGTACTTC.

V is TRBV7-9 and J is TRBJ1-6; no definite D call. The CDR3 sequence is 13 residues long. Germline CDR1 is SEHNR and CDR2 is FQNEAQ (reference sequence). V shed 3 bases and J shed 10 bases, with 10 bases lying between them. In nucleotides, the CDR3 is TGTGCCAGCAGCTTCGACCCTAGGTCACCCCTCCACTTT. Protein sequence: CASSFDPRSPLHF.

The chain uses TRBV5-1 and TRBJ2-5; 8 bases are shared with TRBD1. Germline loops: CDR1 SGHRS, CDR2 YFSETQ. The CDR3 is made up of 16 amino acids. Trimming cost V 4 bases and J 3 bases; bases outside gene matches: 11. CDR3: CASSPDPQGAEETQYF. The CDR3 DNA reads as TGCGCCAGCAGCCCCGACCCCCAGGGGGCCGAAGAGACCCAGTACTTC.

The V call is TRBV28, the J call TRBJ1-5; a possible D gene is TRBD1 (5 bases). The CDR3 consists of 12 residues. Looked up from germline, CDR1 is MDHEN and CDR2 is SYDVKM. V lost 7 bases and J lost 10, with 14 bases in between. CDR3 sequence: CASIGDRLPQHF. DNA for the CDR3: TGTGCCAGCATCGGGGACCGTCTTCCCCAGCATTTT.

This clonotype was detected a few times. The V call is TRBV20-1, the J call TRBJ2-2; D remains ambiguous. Trimming shortened V by 2 bases and J by 0 bases, and 13 bases separated the two germline ends. The CDR3 runs to 16 residues. CDR1 is DFQATT and CDR2 is SNEGSKA in the germline V gene (reference sequence). CDR3 DNA sequence: TGCAGTGCTAGAAATCCGGGCGCCGCGAACACCGGGGAGCTGTTTTTT. Translating it yields CSARNPGAANTGELFF.